This is a list of T cell receptor beta chains from one sample in a study of early T cells in non-severe SARS-CoV-2 infection. TCRdb ran MiXCR on the 5' RACE reads and lists one entry per CDR3 protein. The sample records about 60,000 distinct CDR3 sequences, about 9.8% being singletons. Sequenced sample: whole blood. Receptors originate from an adult who was a healthcare worker with PCR-confirmed SARS-CoV-2 infection or an uninfected control (not recorded which). CDR3s include the opening cysteine and the closing phenylalanine or tryptophan. The D gene is left open where the match is weak. Clone size is stated in some rows and not others, as once, few, many or a class when expanded.

V gene: TRBV19
D gene: .
J gene: TRBJ2-7
clone size: few
CDR3 protein: CASSLQTSYEQYF
CDR3 DNA: TGTGCCAGTAGTCTCCAGACTAGTTACGAGCAGTACTTC

V gene: TRBV7-9
D gene: .
J gene: TRBJ1-1
clone size: many
CDR3 protein: CASSPGQMNTEAFF
CDR3 DNA: TGTGCCAGCAGCCCCGGACAGATGAACACTGAAGCTTTCTTT

V gene: TRBV13
D gene: TRBD2
J gene: TRBJ2-2
clone size: few
CDR3 protein: CASSLGGRSGSLNTGELFF
CDR3 DNA: TGTGCCAGCAGCTTAGGGGGGCGGAGCGGGAGTTTGAACACCGGGGAGCTTTTTTTT

V gene: TRBV7-2
D gene: .
J gene: TRBJ1-1
clone size: .
CDR3 protein: CASSLWGLNTEAFF
CDR3 DNA: TGTGCCAGCAGCTTATGGGGGCTGAACACTGAAGCTTTCTTT

V gene: TRBV2
D gene: TRBD1
J gene: TRBJ2-3
clone size: many
CDR3 protein: CASSGGRDRGPDTQYF
CDR3 DNA: TGTGCCAGCAGTGGTGGCCGGGACAGGGGGCCAGATACGCAGTATTTT

V gene: TRBV7-2
D gene: .
J gene: TRBJ2-1
clone size: many
CDR3 protein: CASSIGGRANEQFF
CDR3 DNA: TGTGCCAGCAGCATTGGTGGTCGGGCCAATGAGCAGTTCTTC

V gene: TRBV7-8
D gene: .
J gene: TRBJ1-6
clone size: few
CDR3 protein: CASSYLIGGGNSPLHF
CDR3 DNA: TGTGCCAGCAGCTATTTAATCGGGGGTGGTAATTCACCCCTCCACTTT

V gene: TRBV5-1
D gene: TRBD2
J gene: TRBJ2-7
clone size: .
CDR3 protein: CASSLTSGYDYEQYF
CDR3 DNA: TGCGCCAGCAGCCTGACTAGCGGTTATGACTACGAGCAGTACTTC

V gene: TRBV28
D gene: .
J gene: TRBJ2-2
clone size: few
CDR3 protein: CASRPGERGGELFF
CDR3 DNA: TGTGCCAGCAGGCCTGGGGAACGAGGCGGGGAGCTGTTTTTT

V gene: TRBV9
D gene: .
J gene: TRBJ2-7
clone size: few
CDR3 protein: CASSVGVPSYEQYF
CDR3 DNA: TGTGCCAGCAGCGTAGGAGTACCCTCCTACGAGCAGTACTTC

V gene: TRBV18
D gene: .
J gene: TRBJ1-1
clone size: .
CDR3 protein: CASSLQDANTEAFF
CDR3 DNA: TGTGCCAGCTCGCTACAGGACGCGAACACTGAAGCTTTCTTT

V gene: TRBV7-2
D gene: .
J gene: TRBJ1-2
clone size: .
CDR3 protein: CASSLDWGEGGYTF
CDR3 DNA: TGTGCCAGCAGCTTAGACTGGGGGGAAGGTGGCTACACCTTC

V gene: TRBV29-1
D gene: TRBD2
J gene: TRBJ2-5
clone size: many
CDR3 protein: CSSQLAAQETQYF
CDR3 DNA: TGCAGCTCTCAACTAGCGGCCCAAGAGACCCAGTACTTC

V gene: TRBV28
D gene: .
J gene: TRBJ2-4
clone size: few
CDR3 protein: CASTSSNIQYF
CDR3 DNA: TGTGCCAGCACCTCTTCAAACATTCAGTACTTC

V gene: TRBV29-1
D gene: .
J gene: TRBJ2-6
clone size: many
CDR3 protein: CSVEGGRANVLTF
CDR3 DNA: TGCAGCGTTGAAGGGGGTAGGGCCAACGTCCTGACTTTC

V gene: TRBV7-2
D gene: .
J gene: TRBJ2-1
clone size: few
CDR3 protein: CASSLSRNEQFF
CDR3 DNA: TGTGCCAGCAGCTTATCACGCAATGAGCAGTTCTTC

V gene: TRBV24-1
D gene: TRBD2
J gene: TRBJ2-1
clone size: .
CDR3 protein: CATSDFTTSGNEQFF
CDR3 DNA: TGTGCCACCAGTGATTTTACGACTAGCGGCAATGAGCAGTTCTTC

V gene: TRBV10-2
D gene: TRBD1
J gene: TRBJ1-1
clone size: many
CDR3 protein: CASSNRGPNTEAFF
CDR3 DNA: TGCGCCAGCAGTAACAGGGGACCGAACACTGAAGCTTTCTTT

V gene: TRBV7-2
D gene: .
J gene: TRBJ2-2
clone size: few
CDR3 protein: CASSQAGTGELFF
CDR3 DNA: TGTGCCAGCAGCCAGGCCGGGACCGGGGAGCTGTTTTTT

V gene: TRBV18
D gene: TRBD1
J gene: TRBJ2-1
clone size: many
CDR3 protein: CASSWDRGDEQFF
CDR3 DNA: TGTGCCAGCTCCTGGGACAGGGGGGATGAGCAGTTCTTC

V gene: TRBV20-1
D gene: .
J gene: TRBJ2-3
clone size: few
CDR3 protein: CSARAGTASTDTQYF
CDR3 DNA: TGCAGTGCTAGAGCCGGGACGGCTAGCACAGATACGCAGTATTTT

V gene: TRBV5-1
D gene: .
J gene: TRBJ1-1
clone size: many
CDR3 protein: CASSPGAGNTEAFF
CDR3 DNA: TGCGCCAGCAGCCCGGGGGCAGGAAACACTGAAGCTTTCTTT

V gene: TRBV29-1
D gene: .
J gene: TRBJ2-7
clone size: few
CDR3 protein: CSVEDPRGVSEQYF
CDR3 DNA: TGCAGCGTTGAAGACCCGCGAGGGGTGAGCGAGCAGTACTTC

V gene: TRBV5-4
D gene: TRBD1
J gene: TRBJ2-2
clone size: many
CDR3 protein: CASSRPGQATNTGELFF
CDR3 DNA: TGTGCCAGCAGCCGTCCCGGACAGGCTACGAACACCGGGGAGCTGTTTTTT

V gene: TRBV20-1
D gene: .
J gene: TRBJ1-1
clone size: few
CDR3 protein: CSARFQNTEAFF
CDR3 DNA: TGCAGTGCTAGATTTCAGAACACTGAAGCTTTCTTT

V gene: TRBV24-1
D gene: .
J gene: TRBJ2-7
clone size: .
CDR3 protein: CATSKQGTHEQYF
CDR3 DNA: TGTGCCACCAGTAAACAGGGTACCCACGAGCAGTACTTC

V gene: TRBV11-2
D gene: .
J gene: TRBJ2-7
clone size: many
CDR3 protein: CASSPQGDEQYF
CDR3 DNA: TGTGCCAGCAGCCCGCAGGGTGACGAGCAGTACTTC

V gene: TRBV10-3
D gene: .
J gene: TRBJ2-7
clone size: few
CDR3 protein: CAISETQDARPYEQYF
CDR3 DNA: TGTGCCATCAGTGAAACCCAGGACGCTAGACCCTACGAGCAGTACTTC

V gene: TRBV2
D gene: TRBD1
J gene: TRBJ2-7
clone size: many
CDR3 protein: CASSETGSGTEDYEQYF
CDR3 DNA: TGTGCCAGCAGTGAGACAGGGTCGGGGACGGAAGACTACGAGCAGTACTTC

V gene: TRBV4-1
D gene: .
J gene: TRBJ2-2
clone size: .
CDR3 protein: CASSQVYTGELFF
CDR3 DNA: TGCGCCAGCAGCCAAGTATACACCGGGGAGCTGTTTTTT

V gene: TRBV7-9
D gene: .
J gene: TRBJ2-3
clone size: many
CDR3 protein: CASSGTGPYTDTQYF
CDR3 DNA: TGTGCCAGCAGCGGAACCGGGCCCTACACAGATACGCAGTATTTT

V gene: TRBV12-3/TRBV12-4
D gene: TRBD1
J gene: TRBJ1-2
clone size: many
CDR3 protein: CASIGGSNPTGYTF
CDR3 DNA: TGTGCCAGCATAGGGGGCTCTAATCCGACGGGCTACACCTTC

V gene: TRBV9
D gene: .
J gene: TRBJ1-1
clone size: many
CDR3 protein: CASSVDGGGTEAFF
CDR3 DNA: TGTGCCAGCAGCGTAGATGGAGGGGGCACTGAAGCTTTCTTT

V gene: TRBV28
D gene: TRBD1
J gene: TRBJ2-5
clone size: once
CDR3 protein: CASSRADRGQETQYF
CDR3 DNA: TGTGCCAGCAGCCGGGCGGACAGGGGGCAAGAGACCCAGTACTTC

V gene: TRBV11-2
D gene: .
J gene: TRBJ2-1
clone size: many
CDR3 protein: CASSSPPGVAQFF
CDR3 DNA: TGTGCCAGCAGCTCACCCCCCGGCGTGGCGCAGTTCTTC

V gene: TRBV20-1
D gene: .
J gene: TRBJ1-2
clone size: many
CDR3 protein: CSARDFAGTYGYTF
CDR3 DNA: TGCAGTGCTAGAGATTTTGCAGGGACCTATGGCTACACCTTC

V gene: TRBV11-2
D gene: .
J gene: TRBJ1-4
clone size: many
CDR3 protein: CASSLDQGLEVEKLFF
CDR3 DNA: TGTGCCAGCAGCTTAGATCAAGGCTTAGAGGTGGAAAAACTGTTTTTT

V gene: TRBV6-5
D gene: .
J gene: TRBJ1-4
clone size: .
CDR3 protein: CASSYGPINEKLFF
CDR3 DNA: TGTGCCAGCAGCTACGGACCGATTAATGAAAAACTGTTTTTT

V gene: TRBV12-3/TRBV12-4
D gene: .
J gene: TRBJ1-5
clone size: many
CDR3 protein: CASSLMAGPYQPQHF
CDR3 DNA: TGTGCCAGCAGTTTAATGGCAGGACCCTATCAGCCCCAGCATTTT

V gene: TRBV5-4
D gene: .
J gene: TRBJ2-1
clone size: few
CDR3 protein: CASSFPGAPFEQFF
CDR3 DNA: TGTGCCAGCAGCTTTCCGGGAGCCCCCTTTGAGCAGTTCTTC